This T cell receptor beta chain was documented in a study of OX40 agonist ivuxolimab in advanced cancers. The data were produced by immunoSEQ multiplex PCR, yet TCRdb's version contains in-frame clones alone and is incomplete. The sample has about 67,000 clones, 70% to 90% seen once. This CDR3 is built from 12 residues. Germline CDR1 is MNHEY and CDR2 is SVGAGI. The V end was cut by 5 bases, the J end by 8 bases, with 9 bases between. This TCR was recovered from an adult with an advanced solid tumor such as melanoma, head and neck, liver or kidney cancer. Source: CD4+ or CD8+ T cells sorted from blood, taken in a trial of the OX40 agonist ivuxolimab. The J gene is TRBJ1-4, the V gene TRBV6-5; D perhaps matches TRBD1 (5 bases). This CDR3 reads CASSPGGEKLFF. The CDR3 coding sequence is TGTGCCAGCAGTCCCGGGGGAGAAAAACTGTTTTTT.